This T cell receptor (beta chain) was documented in a study of tumor and adjacent non-tumor tissue in lung cancer. In the study overall: Aged about 30 to 85 years, patients included more than nine men and roughly 5 women with stage I to III disease. Around 4.5 million productive TCRbeta reads were obtained per sample on average.

No cell sorting was done before RNA was extracted from the tissue. Three rounds of nested PCR, following a modified ARM-PCR protocol, produced the TCRbeta library. TCRdb reanalysed the multiplex PCR reads using MiXCR and keeps one entry per CDR3 protein. Of 100,000 to 120,000 distinct CDR3 sequences listed, over 70% were seen once; the top ten hold approximately 22%. Concerning this clonotype itself: A much larger clone differs by one base, so this may be a read error.

Germline CDR1 DFQATT, CDR2 SNEGSKA (reference sequence). V dropped 3 bases and J dropped 0 bases, with 12 bases sitting between them. This CDR3 region has 15 residues. The V call is TRBV20-1, the J call TRBJ1-5, with D possibly being TRBD1 (5 bases). Sequences were obtained from lung tumor tissue. This sequence was found in a man aged 65-85 years with non-small cell lung cancer. The CDR3 spells CSARAGRDSNQPQHF. The CDR3 coding sequence is TGCAGTGCTAGGGCAGGGAGGGATAGCAATCAGCCCCAGCATTTT.